This T cell receptor beta chain comes out of a study of blood T cell repertoires in COVID-19. Whole-study context: The United States, Italy and Spain were the sources of the acute and convalescent COVID-19 samples. T cells, B-cell-depleted T cells, or PBMCs supplied cDNA or gDNA.

This clone was seen only once. The CDR3 has 16 residues. The V end lost 1 base, the J end lost 3 bases, and 15 bases lay between the germline ends. Germline CDR1 MNHNS, CDR2 SASEGT. Original analysis: From reference gene primer amplification, estimates of nucleated cell counts were derived. Produced via immunoSEQ multiplex PCR; TCRdb's table is partial and in-frame only. D and trimming come from the DNA, and the V and J calls and clone size come from that table. Of fewer than 85,000 clones detected, about 83% appear once; the ten largest clones hold approximately 15%. The receptor was derived from a woman in her sixties with acute or convalescent COVID-19. The material sequenced was peripheral blood. V is TRBV6-1 and J is TRBJ1-1; D unresolved. The CDR3 loop is CASSEEYGFGDTEAFF. For the CDR3, the DNA is TGTGCCAGCAGTGAAGAGTACGGGTTCGGGGACACTGAAGCTTTCTTT.